This T cell receptor beta chain was identified in a study of Graves' ophthalmopathy and Graves' hyperthyroidism. Study-level background: Ahead of any treatment, peripheral blood was obtained at the initial diagnosis.

The authors amplified TCR beta CDR3 regions from RNA transcripts. First-round RT-PCR with HTBI primers preceded a second-round multiplex PCR. One entry per CDR3 protein, called by TCRdb with MiXCR from the multiplex PCR reads. The sample carries 350,000 to 400,000 distinct CDR3 sequences, 18% recorded once. The table lists this clonotype with many counts. Its cognate antigen is unknown. This CDR3 is 12 amino acids long. V shed 0 bases and J shed 1 base, with 3 bases lying between them. CDR1 GTSNPN and CDR2 SVGIG come from the germline V gene (reference sequence). What supplied the PBMCs was roughly 10 ml of fresh peripheral blood. Regarding the study as a whole: With just under 90% sensitivity and around 81% specificity, a 13-signature model separated ophthalmopathy from stable hyperthyroidism. Blood also carried most expanded thyroid clonotypes exceeding 0.001 frequency.

The TCR sequence derives from a young woman with Graves' ophthalmopathy. The V gene is TRBV30, the J gene TRBJ1-1; D not certain. Sample: peripheral blood. CDR3 sequence reads: CAWSVKNTEAFF. DNA for the CDR3: TGTGCCTGGAGTGTAAAGAACACTGAAGCTTTCTTT.